These T cell receptor beta chains were read from a single sample in a study of early T cells in non-severe SARS-CoV-2 infection. One entry per CDR3 protein, called by TCRdb with MiXCR from the 5' RACE reads. The sample carries tens of thousands of distinct CDR3 sequences, around 14% recorded once. Sequences were obtained from whole blood. The receptors derive from an adult who was a healthcare worker with PCR-confirmed SARS-CoV-2 infection or an uninfected control (not recorded which). The CDR3 runs from the conserved cysteine through the conserved F or W. Fields, in order: V gene, D gene, CDR3 protein. D genes are given only for firm matches.

V: TRBV7-9
D: TRBD1
CDR3: CASRAPFLTGSGNIQYF

V: TRBV12-3/TRBV12-4
D: -
CDR3: CASSLGVKPQHF

V: TRBV7-2
D: -
CDR3: CASSLSGPVAKNIQYF

V: TRBV15
D: -
CDR3: CATSRAGGEDLKGGTEAFF

V: TRBV5-1
D: -
CDR3: CASSFSLRMNTEAFF

V: TRBV6-5
D: -
CDR3: CASSKQVGELFF

V: TRBV5-8
D: -
CDR3: CASSSGERNQPQHF

V: TRBV7-6
D: -
CDR3: CASSLLWSGLGQPQHF

V: TRBV20-1
D: TRBD1
CDR3: CSATTGTAYGTQYF

V: TRBV19
D: -
CDR3: CASGWSGANVLTF

V: TRBV7-7
D: -
CDR3: CASSLGGVFQETQYF

V: TRBV7-7
D: TRBD2
CDR3: CASSLGLAGDTQYF

V: TRBV12-3/TRBV12-4
D: -
CDR3: CASSSLGRGYTF

V: TRBV10-3
D: TRBD1
CDR3: CAISGTESSYEQYF

V: TRBV10-3
D: -
CDR3: CAISGDGTQYF

V: TRBV6-1
D: -
CDR3: CASSEAGITAQETQYF

V: TRBV11-1
D: -
CDR3: CASTSQGYTGELFF

V: TRBV12-3/TRBV12-4
D: -
CDR3: CASSLVQVMSYNSPLHF

V: TRBV29-1
D: TRBD1
CDR3: CSVLLTGANYGYTF

V: TRBV9
D: -
CDR3: CASSSQPFLAGRPNTGELFF

V: TRBV27
D: TRBD1
CDR3: CASSSHPTGAETQYF

V: TRBV7-9
D: TRBD1
CDR3: CASSSGQVGDYEQYF

V: TRBV11-1
D: -
CDR3: CASSPRGYGYTF

V: TRBV6-1
D: TRBD1
CDR3: CASSEGIPGQAEAFF

V: TRBV2
D: -
CDR3: CASRAPNEKLFF

V: TRBV7-9
D: -
CDR3: CASSAQGDTEAFF

V: TRBV5-5
D: TRBD1
CDR3: CASSLEGQGLYEQYF

V: TRBV3-1
D: -
CDR3: CASSQDNTQYF

V: TRBV20-1
D: -
CDR3: CSARSPLADTQYF

V: TRBV20-1
D: TRBD1
CDR3: CSARSRSPQGAYEQYF